This is a list of T cell receptor beta chains from one sample in a study of graft-versus-host responses after intestinal transplantation. Using immunoSEQ multiplex PCR, the repertoire was profiled, and TCRdb retains in-frame clones only, with some absent. The sample lists tens of thousands of clones; approximately 90% were seen once. Antigen specificity for these receptors is unknown. Sequenced here: unstimulated CD8+ T cells sorted from spleen or lymph node cells, sampled before intestinal transplant. These TCRs come from a human donor who received an intestinal transplant. Each CDR3 is given with its conserved first and last residue. Fields, in order: D gene, clone size, J gene, V gene, CDR3 DNA, CDR3 protein. D genes are given only for firm matches. A clone size is listed for some rows: how often the clone was seen (once, few, many), or a class if it is expanded.

-	few	TRBJ2-6	TRBV4-1	TGCGCCAGCAGCCAAGACGAGGGACGAGGGGCCAACGTCCTGACTTTC	CASSQDEGRGANVLTF
-	-	TRBJ1-2	TRBV6-6	TGTGCCAGCAGTCATAGGGTCGGCGATGGCTACACCTTC	CASSHRVGDGYTF
TRBD1	-	TRBJ2-1	TRBV7-9	TGTGCCAGCAGCTTAGACCCAGGGGGCTCGTACAATGAGCAGTTCTTC	CASSLDPGGSYNEQFF
-	-	TRBJ2-1	TRBV6-5	TGTGCCAGCAGTTTACCAGGCCTGACCTACAATGAGCAGTTCTTC	CASSLPGLTYNEQFF
-	-	TRBJ1-1	TRBV10-3	TGTGCCATCAGCCGGGGGTCCGACGAGAACACTGAAGCTTTCTTT	CAISRGSDENTEAFF
TRBD1	once	TRBJ2-7	TRBV4-1	TGCGCCAGCAGCCAACCGACAGGGAACGAGCAGTACTTC	CASSQPTGNEQYF
TRBD2	-	TRBJ2-1	TRBV4-2	TGTGCCAGCAGCCAGGGACTAGCGGGGGGTGAGCAGTTCTTC	CASSQGLAGGEQFF
-	once	TRBJ2-7	TRBV6-5	TGTGCCAGCAGACCACTCGAAGTCTACGAGCAGTACTTC	CASRPLEVYEQYF
-	-	TRBJ2-7	TRBV13	TGTGCCAGCAGCTTAGCTAGTAGCGAGCAGTACTTC	CASSLASSEQYF
-	-	TRBJ2-7	TRBV2	TGTGCCAGCAGTGAAGGGAGCCACGAGCAGTACTTC	CASSEGSHEQYF
-	-	TRBJ1-5	TRBV7-9	TGTGCCAGCAGCTTCGGACGGGGGTCGAATACTGGCAATCAGCCCCAGCATTTT	CASSFGRGSNTGNQPQHF
TRBD1	-	TRBJ2-3	TRBV11-2	TGTGCCAGCGAGTCACAGGGGGCGGATCATACGCAGTATTTT	CASESQGADHTQYF
TRBD1	-	TRBJ2-7	TRBV9	TGTGCCAGCAGCGTAGGGGACAGGGGAGACTACGAGCAGTACTTC	CASSVGDRGDYEQYF
TRBD1	-	TRBJ1-2	TRBV7-9	TGTGCCAGCAGCTTAGTGGACAGGGAGAGGGATGGCTACACCTTC	CASSLVDRERDGYTF
-	-	TRBJ2-3	TRBV5-4	TGTGCCAGCAGCTCTCTGGGCGCAGATACGCAGTATTTT	CASSSLGADTQYF
TRBD1	-	TRBJ1-1	TRBV9	TGTGCCAGCAGCGTAGAGCGGACAGGAAACACTGAAGCTTTCTTT	CASSVERTGNTEAFF
-	-	TRBJ2-5	TRBV7-3	TGTGCCAGCAGCCTCCTCTCAGGGGGGCGGGAAGAGACCCAGTACTTC	CASSLLSGGREETQYF
-	once	TRBJ1-2	TRBV9	TGTGCCAGCAGCGATGAGGGGGCTAACTATGGCTACACCTTC	CASSDEGANYGYTF
-	-	TRBJ1-1	TRBV19	TGTGCCACCGCCCCTCCCGAGGTCCCATTGGTAAGAGAAGCTTTCTTT	CATAPPEVPLVREAFF
TRBD1	-	TRBJ2-7	TRBV13	TGTGCCAGCAGCCCGAGCGGACAGGGGGCCTACGAGCAGTACTTC	CASSPSGQGAYEQYF
TRBD2	-	TRBJ2-7	TRBV5-1	TGCGCCAGCAGACGGGGAATCTGGGGAGGGCCCAATTGGTACGAGCAGTACTTC	CASRRGIWGGPNWYEQYF
-	-	TRBJ2-7	TRBV27	TGTGCCAGCAGTTCAGCAGGCAGGGGCTACGAGCAGTACTTC	CASSSAGRGYEQYF
TRBD1	-	TRBJ1-5	TRBV30	TGTGCTTCAGGACAGGGGTTGGGAAATCAGCCCCAGCATTTT	CASGQGLGNQPQHF
-	-	TRBJ2-7	TRBV6-1	TGTGCCAGCAGTGAAGAAACAGACTACGAGCAGTACTTC	CASSEETDYEQYF
-	-	TRBJ2-5	TRBV7-9	TGTGCCAGCAGCGTAGGTTGGTCAGAACAAGAGACCCAGTACTTC	CASSVGWSEQETQYF
TRBD1	few	TRBJ1-4	TRBV9	TGTGCCAGCAGCGTAAAGGGGGACAGGAATGAAAAACTGTTTTTT	CASSVKGDRNEKLFF
TRBD2	-	TRBJ2-1	TRBV28	TGTGCCAGCAGACCCCCTCTAGCGGGAGGTTGGGACAATGAGCAGTTCTTC	CASRPPLAGGWDNEQFF
TRBD2	once	TRBJ2-5	TRBV28	TGTGCCAGCAGCCCCATTCCTCGACTAGCGGGAGAGTTATTGGAGACCCAGTACTTC	CASSPIPRLAGELLETQYF
-	-	TRBJ1-1	TRBV2	TGTGCCAGCAGGGACCCGACGAACACTGAAGCTTTCTTT	CASRDPTNTEAFF
-	-	TRBJ2-1	TRBV9	TGTGCCAGCAGCGTAGAGGGGAATGAGCAGTTCTTC	CASSVEGNEQFF
TRBD1	-	TRBJ2-7	TRBV2	TGTGCCAGCAGTGAAATCCTGGGACAGGGTAACCTGTTGGAGCAGTACTTC	CASSEILGQGNLLEQYF
-	-	TRBJ2-1	TRBV9	TGTGCCAGCAGCGTAGGAGGGGGGGGATCCACCTACAATGAGCAGTTCTTC	CASSVGGGGSTYNEQFF
-	-	TRBJ2-7	TRBV4-1	TGCGCCAGCAGCCAAGGGGGGAACTACCCCTACGAGCAGTACTTC	CASSQGGNYPYEQYF
-	-	TRBJ1-3	TRBV11-1	TGTGCCAGCATACCCTTGGGGCGGGGAACGAACACCATATATTTT	CASIPLGRGTNTIYF
TRBD2	-	TRBJ2-1	TRBV29-1	TGCAGCACCCTATGGCCTTTGGCGGGAGTGGGTGGCAATGAGCAGTTCTTC	CSTLWPLAGVGGNEQFF
TRBD1	once	TRBJ2-7	TRBV7-6	TGTGCCAGCAGCTTTGGGCAAACAGGGGGCGTGGACGAGCAGTACTTC	CASSFGQTGGVDEQYF
-	-	TRBJ2-1	TRBV6-1	TGTGCCAGCAGTGTCGTCCTGAAAGGGCTAAACAATGAGCAGTTCTTC	CASSVVLKGLNNEQFF
TRBD2	-	TRBJ2-3	TRBV6-5	TGTGCCAGCAGTTACTCCCTAGCGGGGGAAACAGATACGCAGTATTTT	CASSYSLAGETDTQYF
TRBD2	-	TRBJ2-7	TRBV27	TGTGCCAGCAGAATTGGACTAGCGGGGCACGAGCAGTACTTC	CASRIGLAGHEQYF
-	-	TRBJ2-3	TRBV11-3	TGTGCCAGCAGCGCGGCTACTTATACGCAGTATTTT	CASSAATYTQYF
-	-	TRBJ2-7	TRBV5-1	TGCGCCAGCAGCTTGGAGGGGGGGCCCTCCTACGAGCAGTACTTC	CASSLEGGPSYEQYF
TRBD2	-	TRBJ2-5	TRBV7-9	TGTGCCAGCAGCTCAGCAGCGGGGGGGCGCCAAGAGACCCAGTACTTC	CASSSAAGGRQETQYF
-	-	TRBJ2-5	TRBV6-1	TGTGCCAGCAGTGAATTCCCCGAGAAGTACGGTGAGACCCAGTACTTC	CASSEFPEKYGETQYF
TRBD2	-	TRBJ2-7	TRBV4-1	TGCGCCAGCAGCCAAGAGGGGAGGGAGATCTACGAGCAGTACTTC	CASSQEGREIYEQYF
-	-	TRBJ2-2	TRBV9	TGTGCCAGCAGCGTAGAAGGGTTGTCGAACACCGGGGAGCTGTTTTTT	CASSVEGLSNTGELFF
TRBD1	-	TRBJ2-2	TRBV6-5	TGTGCCAGCAGTTATGCCGGGACAGGGAACACCGGGGAGCTGTTTTTT	CASSYAGTGNTGELFF
TRBD2	-	TRBJ2-5	TRBV28	TGTGCCAGCAGTCCCTCGGGACTAGCGGGATGGGAGACCCAGTACTTC	CASSPSGLAGWETQYF